The subject of this entry is one T cell receptor (beta chain). Its antigen is not yet known. The record has no base qualities; no much larger clone is one base away. This record belongs to a study of T-cell reconstitution after alpha-beta-depleted transplantation in children (dated by TCRdb to the mid-2010s). For the wider study: Using TCR repertoire profiling, the study followed T-cell immune reconstitution in a quantitative way in children after TCRalphabeta/CD19-depleted allogeneic hematopoietic cell transplantation.

Library preparation employed PCR. For sequencing, an Illumina HiSeq 2500 was employed. Molecular barcoding was employed in the preparation of TCR libraries, with unique molecular identifiers being used to normalize TCRbeta repertoire quantification. TCRdb reprocessing: public reads trimmed at Q25 with fastp, clones called with MiXCR, in-frame beta chains kept. Entries are consolidated by CDR3 protein sequence, retaining the most common genes and DNA. The sample table contains almost 400,000 distinct CDR3 sequences; only one count was recorded for roughly 20% of them. The ten most abundant clones make up 3.5% to 4% of the sample. The receptor's source is a human donor who donated a stem cell graft to a child with acute myeloid leukemia. The source material was PBMCs from the stem cell graft donor, sampled from the stem cell graft.

The sequenced DNA is TGCGCCAGCAGCCAAGGATCTGTTAACAGTGTCTACGAGCAGTACTTC. This translates into CASSQGSVNSVYEQYF. This receptor chain uses TRBV4-1 and TRBJ2-7, with the D gene call left open. V loses 1 base of germline sequence and J loses 3 bases, and the interval between the two ends is 16 bases. Spanning cysteine to phenylalanine, the CDR3 consists of 16 amino acids. Only the CDR3 DNA is retained, 48 bases long and in frame from the first base. As encoded in the germline V gene, CDR1 is MGHRA while CDR2 is YSYEKL.